Presented here are 14 T cell receptor beta chains from one specimen sequenced in a study of a mutant IDH1 vaccine in newly diagnosed glioma. These receptors have no identified antigens. Data came from immunoSEQ multiplex PCR; TCRdb stores just in-frame clones and leaves some out. Among 10,000 to 15,000 clones, roughly 79% were seen once, and the ten largest hold 4% to 5%. Documented time point: week 47, end of study. Topical imiquimod was applied with each vaccine dose, which held 300 ug of mutant IDH1 20-mer peptide. The sample consisted of PBMCs, taken from a glioma patient whose treatment included an IDH1 peptide vaccine. The source is a woman aged 40 to 50 with glioma.

V and J are TRBV13 and TRBJ1-5, with 10 bases aligning to TRBD1. This CDR3 spans 18 amino acids. The ends lost 5 bases at V and 3 bases at J; junction bases unmatched: 13. Per germline, CDR1 PRHDT and CDR2 FYEKMQ (reference sequence). This CDR3 reads CASSQDLTGGHPNQPQHF. Written as DNA, the CDR3 is TGTGCCAGCAGCCAAGATTTGACAGGGGGCCACCCCAATCAGCCCCAGCATTTT.

The chain combines TRBV27 with TRBJ2-2, with D possibly TRBD2 on 5 matching bases. Trimming left V 2 bases short and J 9 bases short, with 10 bases between. This CDR3 comprises 13 residues. Germline CDR1 is MNHEY and CDR2 is SMNVEV (reference sequence). The CDR3 here is CASSLTGYRELFF. CDR3 DNA: TGTGCCAGCAGTTTAACGGGGTATAGGGAGCTGTTTTTT.

The V gene is TRBV19, the J gene TRBJ1-4; 7 positions agree with TRBD1. The CDR3 runs to 15 residues. CDR1 LNHDA and CDR2 SQIVND come from the germline V gene (reference sequence). With V trimmed by 6 bases and J by 7 bases, 11 bases remained unmatched. The CDR3 reads CASSKSGTGAEKLFF. In DNA form, the CDR3 reads TGTGCCAGTAGCAAGTCCGGAACAGGGGCTGAAAAACTGTTTTTT.

The rearrangement joins TRBV2 to TRBJ2-7; TRBD2 aligns across 7 bases. This CDR3 has 15 amino acids. Trimming removed 4 bases from V and 0 bases from J; junction bases left unmatched: 6. CDR1 and CDR2 from the germline V gene are SNHLY and FYNNEI. The CDR3 is CASSALLAASYEQYF. CDR3 nucleotide sequence: TGTGCCAGCAGTGCGCTCCTAGCGGCCTCCTACGAGCAGTACTTC.

The chain couples TRBV5-4 to TRBJ2-1; D gene uncertain. The CDR3 runs to 16 residues. V was cut by 2 bases and J by 0 bases, with 12 bases left in between. Germline lookup yields CDR1 SGHNT and CDR2 YYREEE (reference sequence). CDR3 loop: CASSFKAPSSYNEQFF. Here the CDR3 DNA reads TGTGCCAGCAGCTTTAAAGCACCGAGCTCCTACAATGAGCAGTTCTTC.

The V gene is TRBV9, the J gene TRBJ1-5; D is uncertain. Trimming took 4 bases from V and 6 from J, leaving 14 bases between them. There are 14 residues in the CDR3. Per the germline V gene, CDR1 is SGDLS and CDR2 is YYNGEE. CDR3 residues: CASSNNAISQPQHF. In DNA, the CDR3 is TGTGCCAGCAGCAATAACGCAATTTCTCAGCCCCAGCATTTT.

V and J are TRBV27 and TRBJ2-4, with TRBD1 matching over 8 bases. J gave up 16 bases and V 5 bases, and 10 bases lay outside the gene matches. Germline CDR1 MNHEY, CDR2 SMNVEV (reference sequence). This CDR3 contains 12 residues. CDR3 sequence (DNA): TGTGCCAGCAGTGCAACGCGGGACAGGAGATACTTC. It yields the protein CASSATRDRRYF.

The chain employs TRBV19 and TRBJ2-2; D is ambiguous. This CDR3 has 12 amino acids. V gave up 7 bases and J gave up 4 bases, with 7 bases separating them. Germline V gives CDR1 LNHDA, CDR2 SQIVND (reference sequence). The CDR3 DNA is TGTGCCAGTACCCCGCTCACCGGGGAGCTGTTTTTT. Translating gives CASTPLTGELFF.

The chain recombines TRBV5-1 with TRBJ2-2; 8 bases fit TRBD2. The CDR3 consists of 18 residues. The germline gives CDR1 SGHRS, CDR2 YFSETQ. The V and J ends lost 3 bases and 0 bases, in that order; junction bases with no gene match: 10. DNA of the CDR3: TGCGCCAGCAGCTCCGGGGGGGCTAGCGGAGCGAACACCGGGGAGCTGTTTTTT. It encodes CASSSGGASGANTGELFF.

The chain is built from TRBV7-2 and TRBJ2-3; D is possibly TRBD1 (5 bases). The germline V and J ends were trimmed by 3 bases and 4 bases, with 11 bases remaining between them. This CDR3 comprises 14 residues. Per germline, CDR1 SGHTA and CDR2 FQGNSA. CDR3 bases: TGTGCCAGCAGCTTTCTCAGGGCGGCAGATACGCAGTATTTT. Its protein product is CASSFLRAADTQYF.

This rearrangement joins TRBV29-1 to TRBJ2-5, with D hard to call. The V end was cut by 7 bases, the J end by 5 bases, with 17 bases between. Germline V CDR1 and CDR2: SQVTM, ANQGSEA. This CDR3 region has 13 residues. As DNA, the CDR3 is TGCAGCGGGGCGGCTAGGGCTCGGGAGACCCAGTACTTC. Its protein product is CSGAARARETQYF.

The V call is TRBV4-2, the J call TRBJ2-2; 7 bases are shared with TRBD2. J lost 7 bases, V lost 0 bases, and 8 bases had no gene match. Germline CDR1 is LGHNA and CDR2 is YNFKEQ. This CDR3 contains 16 residues. CDR3 protein: CASSQDGAGVGGELFF. The CDR3 DNA reads as TGTGCCAGCAGCCAAGATGGGGCGGGAGTGGGCGGGGAGCTGTTTTTT.

The chain has TRBV9 and TRBJ1-2; 9 bases fit TRBD1. The CDR3 contains 15 residues. V lost 4 bases and J lost 11; bases outside the gene matches: 15. CDR1 and CDR2 (germline): SGDLS, YYNGEE. Here the CDR3 reads CASSPVLVQGAWYTF. In DNA, the CDR3 is TGTGCCAGCAGCCCGGTCCTGGTACAGGGGGCATGGTACACCTTC.

For the CDR3, the DNA is TGCGCCAGCAGCTTGGCAGGGAACTATGGCTACACCTTC. It translates to CASSLAGNYGYTF. This chain connects TRBV5-1 to TRBJ1-2; TRBD1 is a possible D gene (5 bases). Trimming removed 0 bases from V and 2 bases from J, with 5 bases in between. This CDR3 comprises 13 residues. Germline lookup yields CDR1 SGHRS and CDR2 YFSETQ.